This TCR beta chain was documented in a study of blood T cell repertoires in COVID-19. Study-level background: The study drew acute and convalescent COVID-19 samples from the United States, Italy and Spain. Sources were T cells, B-cell-depleted T cells, or PBMCs; the material itself was cDNA or gDNA.

Generated by immunoSEQ multiplex PCR, the TCRdb table keeps only in-frame clones and is missing some. The data contain a few hundred thousand clones, around 82% of them seen just once; the ten biggest clones take up roughly 1.2%. Trimming removed 10 bases from V and 8 bases from J, with 24 bases in between. The V gene's germline CDR1 is LNHDA and CDR2 SQIVND (reference sequence). This CDR3 has 15 residues. This clone appeared once. The receptor's source is a woman between 45 and 60 years old with acute or convalescent COVID-19. This chain connects TRBV19 to TRBJ2-1; D is perhaps TRBD2 (7 bases). The sample consisted of peripheral blood. As DNA, the CDR3 is TGTGCCACGAATAAGCGGGGAGGGGGGTACGATGAGCAGTTCTTC. Encoded protein: CATNKRGGGYDEQFF.